The sequence of this T cell receptor (beta chain) was determined in a study of post-analysis software for immune sequencing data. About the study: Recorded subtypes: relapsing-remitting, secondary progressive, progressive-relapsing; some patients unannotated.

Study conclusions and caveats: Pronounced co-clustering by F measure was evident among identically batched samples. Significantly lower normalized Chao1 diversity was seen in multiple sclerosis patients than in controls. Controls showed lower frequencies than patients for a handful of TRBV segments, and TRBV5-6, TRBV5-1 and TRBV20-1 were among these.

With respect to this clonotype: The antigen is not known.

The germline V gene has CDR1 LGHNA and CDR2 YNFKEQ. This CDR3 is 14 amino acids long. The V gene lost 2 bases and the J gene lost 4 bases, with 12 bases spanning the gap. Sequencing libraries made from TCR beta cDNA carried unique molecular identifiers. Out of about 0.95 to 10 million T cells, about 500,000 cDNA molecules were generated. Via MiXCR, TCRdb re-called the PCR reads, giving one row per CDR3 protein. The data show 650,000 to 850,000 distinct CDR3 sequences, 35% to 55% seen once. This receptor was obtained from a girl between 5 and 17 years old with multiple sclerosis. Sequenced sample: blood. The rearrangement joins TRBV4-2 to TRBJ2-7; possibly TRBD1 for D (6 bases). DNA for the CDR3: TGTGCCAGCAGCCAAACAGGGCCTCTATACGAGCAGTACTTC. Its translation: CASSQTGPLYEQYF.